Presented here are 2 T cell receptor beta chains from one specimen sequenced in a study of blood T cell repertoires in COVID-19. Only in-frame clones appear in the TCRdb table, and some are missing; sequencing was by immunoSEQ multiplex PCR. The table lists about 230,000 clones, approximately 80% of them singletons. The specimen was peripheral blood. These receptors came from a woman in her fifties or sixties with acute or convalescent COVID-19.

The CDR3 spells CASSYSRGSPLHF. In DNA form, the CDR3 reads TGTGCCAGCAGTTACTCTCGCGGTTCACCCCTCCACTTT. The chain uses TRBV6-6 and TRBJ1-6; D is unresolved. The V gene's germline CDR1 is MNHNY and CDR2 SVGAGI (reference sequence). CDR3 length: 13 residues. Trimming removed 0 bases from V and 9 bases from J, with 6 bases in between.

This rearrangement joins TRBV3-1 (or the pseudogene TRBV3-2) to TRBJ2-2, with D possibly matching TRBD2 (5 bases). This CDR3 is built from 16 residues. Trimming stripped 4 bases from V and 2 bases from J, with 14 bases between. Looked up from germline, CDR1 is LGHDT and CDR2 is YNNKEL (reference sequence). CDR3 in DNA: TGTGCCAGCAGCCTTAACGGACTTTTAAACACCGGGGAGCTGTTTTTT. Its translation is CASSLNGLLNTGELFF.